Presented here are 15 T cell receptor beta chains from one specimen sequenced in a study of shared clonotypes between healthy human individuals. Sequencing used immunoSEQ multiplex PCR; TCRdb keeps in-frame clones, though not all of them. This table has under 650,000 clones, about 95% appearing once. Sample: naive CD4+ T cells sorted from blood. Specified subset: CD45RA+ positively selected. The source is a young woman in good health.

The V gene is TRBV21-1, the J gene TRBJ1-2. TRBV21-1 is classified as a pseudogene. This CDR3 has 17 residues. The CDR3 DNA follows: TGTGCCAGCAGCAAATGGGGGGGCAGGGGAAAAAACTATGGCTACACCTTC. Protein sequence: CASSKWGGRGKNYGYTF.

The chain recombines TRBV18 with TRBJ1-4; 7 bases are shared with TRBD1. V shed 3 bases, J shed 6 bases, and the junction held 4 bases outside the gene matches. The CDR3 is 14 residues long. The V gene's germline CDR1 is KGHSH and CDR2 LQKENI. CDR3 sequence: CASSPGTADEKLFF. CDR3 bases: TGTGCCAGCTCACCCGGGACAGCGGATGAAAAACTGTTTTTT.

The chain is built from TRBV10-3 and TRBJ2-5; tentative D call: TRBD1 (5 bases). With 3 bases removed from V and 5 bases from J, the gap between germline ends came to 19 bases. The CDR3 is made up of 16 amino acids. Germline loops: CDR1 ENHRY, CDR2 SYGVKD. CDR3 bases: TGTGCCATCAGTGACTATAACGGACAATTCGGGGAGACCCAGTACTTC. Translated, it gives CAISDYNGQFGETQYF.

V is TRBV9 and J is TRBJ2-1, with 8 nucleotides matching TRBD1. J lost 8 bases, V lost 0 bases, and 7 bases had no gene match. Germline loops: CDR1 SGDLS, CDR2 YYNGEE. The CDR3 is made up of 15 amino acids. CDR3 bases: TGTGCCAGCAGCGTAGCAGGGGGCTTTGGGGATGAGCAGTTCTTC. It codes for CASSVAGGFGDEQFF.

The chain joins TRBV10-3 to TRBJ1-2; a possible D gene is TRBD1 (6 bases). Trimming took off 10 bases at V and 8 bases at J, with 11 bases between the two ends. The CDR3 sequence is 10 residues long. Germline V gene lookup returns CDR1 ENHRY and CDR2 SYGVKD. The CDR3 DNA follows: TGTGCCACACAGGGTGGAGGCTACACCTTC. Its translation: CATQGGGYTF.

This chain links TRBV14 with TRBJ2-3; D ambiguous. The CDR3 length is 10 residues. V was pared by 6 bases and J by 6 bases, with 4 bases between. The germline CDR1 and CDR2 sequences are SGHDN and FVKESK. DNA of the CDR3: TGTGCCAGCAGGACCGATACGCAGTATTTT. It is translated as CASRTDTQYF.

The genes are TRBV6-5 and TRBJ1-4; 8 bases agree with TRBD1. The germline V gene has CDR1 MNHEY and CDR2 SVGAGI. The CDR3 loop spans 16 amino acids. Trimming took 4 bases from V and 3 from J; bases not matched to a gene: 7. CDR3 residues: CASSSIRGPANEKLFF. The CDR3 DNA sequence: TGTGCCAGCAGTTCCATCAGGGGGCCTGCTAATGAAAAACTGTTTTTT.

The chain combines TRBV28 with TRBJ1-5, with D unresolved. The V end lost 7 bases, the J end lost 2 bases, and 21 bases lay between the germline ends. CDR1 and CDR2 (germline): MDHEN, SYDVKM. The CDR3 covers 17 residues. The CDR3, as DNA: TGTGCCAGCACCCCCGGACCCGGGATTGGTGGCAATCAGCCCCAGCATTTT. Amino acids: CASTPGPGIGGNQPQHF.

V gene TRBV11-3 combines with J gene TRBJ2-7; 9 nucleotides align to TRBD1. CDR1 and CDR2 (germline): SGHNT, YENEEA. CDR3 length equals 13 residues. With V trimmed by 5 bases and J by 6 bases, 5 bases remained unmatched. This CDR3 reads CASSRGTGSEQYF. The CDR3 DNA is TGTGCCAGCAGCAGGGGGACAGGGAGCGAGCAGTACTTC.

V usage is TRBV30 and J usage is TRBJ2-6; TRBD1 matches at 7 bases. Germline assignment: CDR1 GTSNPN and CDR2 SVGIG (reference sequence). The CDR3 has 16 amino acids. The junction had 13 bases not matched to a gene; V was cut back by 3 bases and J by 8 bases. The CDR3 protein is CAWSRDSPPFTNVLTF. The CDR3 bases are TGTGCCTGGAGCCGGGACAGCCCCCCTTTTACCAACGTCCTGACTTTC.

The V and J genes are TRBV10-3 and TRBJ1-2; no definite D call. Germline V gene lookup returns CDR1 ENHRY and CDR2 SYGVKD. Trimming left V 1 base short and J 1 base short, with 19 bases between. CDR3 length equals 18 residues. CDR3 amino acids: CAISEWELLSGFNYGYTF. CDR3 DNA: TGTGCCATCAGTGAGTGGGAGCTCCTGAGCGGGTTTAACTATGGCTACACCTTC.

Comment on this clone: An end of the junction does not agree with germline; a read error may underlie this. The chain recombines TRBV19 with TRBJ1-5; TRBD1 aligns across 8 bases. The CDR3 covers 15 residues. From germline, CDR1 is LNHDA and CDR2 SQIVND (reference sequence). The CDR3: CASSIDRGGSQPQHF. The CDR3, as DNA: TGTGCCAGTAGCATAGACAGGGGCGGTAGTCAGCCCCAGCATTTT.

The gene calls are TRBV5-4 and TRBJ1-6; no definite D call. The CDR3 covers 15 residues. Germline CDR1 is SGHNT and CDR2 is YYREEE (reference sequence). Trimming cost V 2 bases and J 5 bases, with 11 bases left between them. The CDR3 is CASSFRRKNNSPLHF. The CDR3 nucleotides are TGTGCCAGCAGCTTCCGGCGCAAGAATAATTCACCCCTCCACTTT.

V and J are TRBV4-1 and TRBJ2-7; 7 bases align to TRBD2. In germline, CDR1 is MGHRA, CDR2 YSYEKL. The ends lost 1 base at V and 4 bases at J; junction bases unmatched: 16. The CDR3 consists of 18 residues. This chain's CDR3 is CASSQGGVYETSRYEQYF. In nucleotides, the CDR3 is TGCGCCAGCAGCCAAGGAGGGGTCTATGAGACTAGCAGGTACGAGCAGTACTTC.

The chain joins TRBV19 to TRBJ1-5; D is perhaps TRBD1 (6 bases). The CDR3 is 13 residues long. Looked up from germline, CDR1 is LNHDA and CDR2 is SQIVND (reference sequence). Trimming cost V 8 bases and J 3 bases, with 11 bases left between them. The CDR3 spells CASRDTFNQPQHF. CDR3 bases: TGTGCCAGTCGGGACACTTTCAATCAGCCCCAGCATTTT.